This T cell receptor beta chain comes out of a study of blood T cell repertoires in COVID-19. About the research overall: Some COVID-19 samples were acute and others convalescent; all came from the United States, Italy and Spain.

This clone was seen a few times. The CDR3 totals 15 residues. Trimming removed 1 base at V and 3 bases at J, with 12 bases between. Germline CDR1 reads SGHDN; CDR2 reads FVKESK. Libraries were prepared by immunoSEQ multiplex PCR; TCRdb keeps only in-frame clonotypes and omits some of them. Of 200,000 to 300,000 clones in the sample, over 80% were seen once. Sequenced: peripheral blood. This chain uses TRBV14 with TRBJ1-2; tentatively, D is TRBD1 (5 bases). The clonotype was recovered from a woman aged 40-49 years who had recovered from COVID-19. Here the CDR3 DNA reads TGTGCCAGCAGCCAAGGGACGGGACTTGACTATGGCTACACCTTC. Protein: CASSQGTGLDYGYTF.